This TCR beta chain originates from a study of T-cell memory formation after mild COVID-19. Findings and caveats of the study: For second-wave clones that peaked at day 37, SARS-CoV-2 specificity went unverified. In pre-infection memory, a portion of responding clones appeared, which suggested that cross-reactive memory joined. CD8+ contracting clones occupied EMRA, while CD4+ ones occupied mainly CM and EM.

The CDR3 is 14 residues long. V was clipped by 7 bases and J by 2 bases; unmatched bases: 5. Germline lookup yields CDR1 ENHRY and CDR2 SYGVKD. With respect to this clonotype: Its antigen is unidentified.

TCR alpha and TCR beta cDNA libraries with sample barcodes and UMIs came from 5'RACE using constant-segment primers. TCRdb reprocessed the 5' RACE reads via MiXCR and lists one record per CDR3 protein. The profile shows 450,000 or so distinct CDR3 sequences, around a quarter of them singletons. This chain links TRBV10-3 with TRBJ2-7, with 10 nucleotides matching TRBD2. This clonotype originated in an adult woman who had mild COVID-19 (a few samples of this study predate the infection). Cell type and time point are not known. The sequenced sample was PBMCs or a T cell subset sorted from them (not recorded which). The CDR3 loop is CAITDSGRTYEQYF. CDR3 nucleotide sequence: TGTGCCATCACTGATAGCGGGAGGACCTACGAGCAGTACTTC.